This TCR beta chain was sequenced for a study of cytomegalovirus exposure and HLA in healthy donors. General study points: Presence/absence analyses treated sequencing depth as roughly uniform across donors.

Per the germline V gene, CDR1 is SGHRS and CDR2 is YFSETQ. The CDR3 covers 15 residues. The V segment lost 5 bases and the J segment 3 bases; nucleotides outside the gene matches: 6. The PCR was carried out with 60 Vbeta primers and 13 Jbeta primers. Clones were sequenced by immunoSEQ multiplex PCR, and TCRdb holds only the in-frame ones, with some missing. The sample contains some 180,000 clones, 75% to 85% of which appear only once. Concerning this clone itself: The target antigen is unknown.

The chain employs TRBV5-1 and TRBJ2-3; 10 positions agree with TRBD1. Sequences were obtained from PBMCs. The clonotype was recovered from a woman in her forties or fifties in good health and CMV-seronegative. CDR3 DNA: TGCGCCAGCAGGACCGACAGGGGGCGGACAGATACGCAGTATTTT. Translation: CASRTDRGRTDTQYF.